These 32 T cell receptor beta chains came from one sample sequenced in a study of T-cell memory formation after mild COVID-19. Each CDR3 protein gets one entry after TCRdb re-called the 5' RACE reads with MiXCR. The sample shows roughly 400,000 distinct CDR3 sequences, approximately 15% of them seen only once. The sequenced sample was PBMCs or a T cell subset sorted from them (not recorded which). These receptor sequences come from a young man who had mild COVID-19 (a few samples of this study predate the infection). Cell type and time point are not known.

This chain connects TRBV5-1 to TRBJ1-1; perhaps TRBD1 as D (5 bases). V shed 6 bases and J shed 0 bases, with 12 bases lying between them. CDR3 length equals 14 residues. Germline CDR1 is SGHRS and CDR2 is YFSETQ. CDR3 DNA: TGCGCCAGCAACGCGGGGCAGATGAACACTGAAGCTTTCTTT. Its translation is CASNAGQMNTEAFF. Variable domain in full (rest from reference TRBV5-1 and TRBJ1-1): KAGVTQTPRYLIKTRGQQVTLSCSPISGHRSVSWYQQTPGQGLQFLFEYFSETQRNKGNFPGRFSGRQFSNSRSEMNVSTLELGDSALYLCASNAGQMNTEAFFGQGTRLTVV.

V is TRBV7-9 and J is TRBJ2-3; perhaps TRBD1 as D (5 bases). V was cut by 7 bases and J by 2 bases, with 10 bases left in between. Per germline, CDR1 SEHNR and CDR2 FQNEAQ (reference sequence). The CDR3 contains 13 residues. This chain's CDR3 is CASMTEITDTQYF. In DNA, the CDR3 is TGTGCCAGCATGACAGAGATCACAGATACGCAGTATTTT.

The chain joins TRBV11-2 to TRBJ2-7; 7 bases agree with TRBD2. Germline-derived CDR1 and CDR2 are SGHAT and FQNNGV. The CDR3 is made up of 15 amino acids. V gave up 2 bases and J gave up 7 bases; unmatched junction bases: 11. The CDR3 protein is CASSLSGSGSTEQYF. The CDR3 DNA sequence: TGTGCCAGCAGCTTATCGGGTAGCGGGTCGACGGAGCAGTACTTC.

This rearrangement joins TRBV28 to TRBJ2-2; D is unresolved. This CDR3 contains 14 residues. CDR1 and CDR2 (germline): MDHEN, SYDVKM. V lost 5 bases, J lost 7 bases, and 14 bases lay in between. CDR3 nucleotide sequence: TGTGCCAGCAGTCCCCGATCGAGATACGGGGAGCTGTTTTTT. Translated: CASSPRSRYGELFF.

This clonotype has a count of ten or more. The genes are TRBV12-3 or TRBV12-4 and TRBJ2-5, with D unclear. V lost 5 bases and J 9 bases, leaving 13 bases between the germline ends. The CDR3 spans 12 residues. The DNA for the CDR3 is TGTGCCAGCAGTACCAACCTGGGCTCCCAGTACTTC. It is translated as CASSTNLGSQYF.

This clonotype was found a few times. This rearrangement joins TRBV4-3 to TRBJ2-5; D is perhaps TRBD1 or TRBD2 (6 bases each). CDR3 length equals 16 residues. Germline lookup yields CDR1 LGHNA and CDR2 YSLEER. V dropped 4 bases and J dropped 0 bases, with 15 bases sitting between them. Here the CDR3 DNA reads TGCGCCAGCAGCCGCGGGACCGGACAGTACCAAGAGACCCAGTACTTC. This encodes CASSRGTGQYQETQYF.

The chain recombines TRBV12-3 or TRBV12-4 with TRBJ2-3; a possible D gene is TRBD1 (6 bases). The V end was cut by 4 bases, the J end by 2 bases, with 10 bases between. The CDR3 is made up of 14 amino acids. The CDR3 nucleotides read TGTGCCAGCAGTTCGACAGGTAACACAGATACGCAGTATTTT. Translation: CASSSTGNTDTQYF.

The sample holds many counts of this clonotype. V is TRBV15 and J is TRBJ1-1, with a possible D match to TRBD1 (6 bases). The CDR3 length is 15 residues. CDR1 is LNHNV, CDR2 YYDKDF, per germline (reference sequence). Trimming stripped 2 bases from V and 8 bases from J, with 18 bases between. In DNA, the CDR3 is TGTGCCACCAGCAGAAAGGACAGCAATAAACCAGAAGCTTTCTTT. Translation gives CATSRKDSNKPEAFF.

This chain uses TRBV27 with TRBJ1-2; maybe TRBD1 (5 bases). V was cut by 5 bases and J by 4 bases, with 14 bases left in between. This CDR3 comprises 14 residues. Germline assignment: CDR1 MNHEY and CDR2 SMNVEV (reference sequence). In nucleotides, the CDR3 is TGTGCCAGCAGTCTCAGAGTTGGGGGCTATGGCTACACCTTC. It yields the protein CASSLRVGGYGYTF.

The genes are TRBV6-2 or TRBV6-3 and TRBJ2-3, with 8 bases fitting TRBD1. Germline trimming cut 2 bases from V and 6 bases from J; bases unmatched to any gene: 4. CDR3 length equals 14 residues. The germline gives CDR1 MNHEY, CDR2 SVGEGT. CDR3 loop: CASSYGNRGDTQYF. The CDR3 DNA reads as TGTGCCAGCAGTTACGGCAACAGGGGGGATACGCAGTATTTT.

The V and J genes are TRBV29-1 and TRBJ2-1; 11 nucleotides align to TRBD2. Germline V gives CDR1 SQVTM, CDR2 ANQGSEA. Unmatched junction bases numbered 6, after V lost 7 bases and J lost 4 bases. CDR3 size: 14 residues. The chain's CDR3 is CSGRLAGIYNEQFF. The CDR3 coding sequence is TGCAGCGGTCGACTAGCGGGGATATACAATGAGCAGTTCTTC.

The rearrangement joins TRBV2 to TRBJ2-7; a weak D match, TRBD1 (5 bases). Trimming left V 4 bases short and J 2 bases short, with 12 bases between. The length of the CDR3 is 14 residues. CDR1 and CDR2 from the germline V gene are SNHLY and FYNNEI. The CDR3 DNA sequence: TGTGCCAGCAGTGCCCCTACAGGAACCTACGAGCAGTACTTC. This sequence encodes CASSAPTGTYEQYF.

There are a few counts of this clonotype. J is TRBJ1-6 and V is TRBV4-1, with a tentative D call TRBD1 (5 bases). The V gene's germline CDR1 is MGHRA and CDR2 YSYEKL. Trimming removed 0 bases from V and 10 bases from J, with 10 bases in between. This CDR3 has 14 amino acids. CDR3 amino acids: CASSQDPRDSPLHF. CDR3 in DNA: TGCGCCAGCAGCCAAGATCCAAGGGACTCACCCCTCCACTTT.

This clonotype showed up many times. The rearrangement uses TRBV20-1 and TRBJ2-3, with 8 bases matching TRBD1. CDR1 and CDR2 (germline): DFQATT, SNEGSKA (reference sequence). The V gene end was trimmed by 7 bases and the J gene end by 1 base; junction bases not matched to a gene: 13. The CDR3 has 16 amino acids. The chain's CDR3 is CSVPTGAARGTDTQYF. As DNA, the CDR3 is TGCAGTGTTCCGACAGGGGCCGCAAGGGGCACAGATACGCAGTATTTT.

The V call is TRBV5-1, the J call TRBJ1-1; maybe TRBD1 (5 bases). Germline CDR1 and CDR2: SGHRS and YFSETQ. The CDR3 runs 14 residues. The V end was cut by 2 bases, the J end by 4 bases, with 12 bases between. This chain's CDR3 is CASSLGTQGTEAFF. The CDR3 nucleotides read TGCGCCAGCAGCTTAGGGACGCAAGGCACTGAAGCTTTCTTT.

The chain carries TRBV29-1 and TRBJ2-1; TRBD1 is a possible D gene (6 bases). CDR1 and CDR2 (germline): SQVTM, ANQGSEA. V was shortened by 3 bases and J by 2 bases, with 14 bases between the two germline ends. The CDR3 covers 15 residues. The CDR3 spells CSVELGGRAYNEQFF. The DNA for the CDR3 is TGCAGCGTTGAGTTAGGGGGTCGCGCCTACAATGAGCAGTTCTTC.

In its sample, this clonotype was seen a few times. In DNA form, the CDR3 reads TGTGCCAGCAGTTACCCCGGGGTTACCTACGAGCAGTACTTC. It specifies CASSYPGVTYEQYF. This chain connects TRBV6-2 or TRBV6-3 to TRBJ2-7, with D perhaps matching TRBD2 (5 bases). The CDR3 is 14 residues long. The V gene lost 2 bases and the J gene lost 2 bases, with 10 bases spanning the gap. Germline V gene lookup returns CDR1 MNHEY and CDR2 SVGEGT.

The sample holds many counts of this clonotype. The chain links TRBV5-1 to TRBJ2-3, with TRBD2 matching 13 bases. This CDR3 comprises 17 residues. Per germline, CDR1 SGHRS and CDR2 YFSETQ. V trimming: 4 bases; J trimming: 0 bases; junction bases outside the gene matches: 5. This chain's CDR3 is CASSLSLAGGSTDTQYF. The CDR3 DNA follows: TGCGCCAGCAGCCTATCACTAGCGGGGGGGAGCACAGATACGCAGTATTTT.

The table lists this clonotype with a few counts. The genes are TRBV20-1 and TRBJ1-1; 8 bases fit TRBD1. V lost 6 bases, J lost 1 base, and 7 bases stayed unmatched. This CDR3 is built from 14 residues. CDR1 is DFQATT and CDR2 is SNEGSKA in the germline V gene (reference sequence). CDR3: CSAPPGTGNTEAFF. CDR3 coding DNA: TGCAGTGCACCACCCGGGACAGGGAACACTGAAGCTTTCTTT.

This clonotype was counted a few times. CDR3 DNA: TGCGCCAGCAGCTCATCCGGGACAGGGTTGTACGAGCAGTACTTC. This gives the protein CASSSSGTGLYEQYF. The chain is built from TRBV5-1 and TRBJ2-7, with TRBD1 identical over 9 bases. The length of the CDR3 is 15 residues. The germline V gene has CDR1 SGHRS and CDR2 YFSETQ. V lost 3 bases and J lost 4; bases outside the gene matches: 8.

This clonotype was picked up many times. This chain's CDR3 is CASSPGTGQETQYF. In DNA form, the CDR3 reads TGCGCCAGCAGCCCCGGGACAGGGCAAGAGACCCAGTACTTC. The gene calls are TRBV5-1 and TRBJ2-5; 9 bases align to TRBD1. The germline gives CDR1 SGHRS, CDR2 YFSETQ. The CDR3 totals 14 residues. Trimming removed 4 bases from V and 2 bases from J; junction bases left unmatched: 3.

V gene TRBV20-1 combines with J gene TRBJ2-5; D is unresolved. The germline V and J ends were trimmed by 6 bases and 1 base, with 9 bases remaining between them. The CDR3 has 12 residues. Germline V CDR1 and CDR2: DFQATT, SNEGSKA (reference sequence). CDR3: CSAKPTQETQYF. For the CDR3, the DNA is TGCAGTGCAAAGCCAACCCAAGAGACCCAGTACTTC.

This clonotype was seen a few times. The chain has TRBV3-1 and TRBJ1-2; 7 nucleotides agree with TRBD1. The V segment lost 0 bases and the J segment 7 bases; nucleotides outside the gene matches: 5. The CDR3 contains 14 residues. Per the germline V gene, CDR1 is LGHDT and CDR2 is YNNKEL (reference sequence). CDR3 protein: CASSQERDSGGYTF. The CDR3 bases are TGTGCCAGCAGCCAAGAAAGGGACAGCGGTGGCTACACCTTC.

V and J are TRBV11-2 and TRBJ2-1; D is unclear. V lost 0 bases and J 9 bases, leaving 15 bases between the germline ends. Germline CDR1 reads SGHAT; CDR2 reads FQNNGV. The CDR3 consists of 15 residues. In nucleotides, the CDR3 is TGTGCCAGCAGCTTAGAGTGGCAAGGGCTCGGTGAGCAGTTCTTC. Translation gives CASSLEWQGLGEQFF.

This clonotype was counted only a few times. The chain combines TRBV19 with TRBJ2-2; a possible D gene is TRBD1 (6 bases). V was trimmed by 11 bases and J by 5 bases, leaving 21 bases between them. Germline CDR1 LNHDA, CDR2 SQIVND (reference sequence). The CDR3 length is 15 residues. The chain's CDR3 is CAVRIGTWRTGELFF. CDR3 sequence (DNA): TGTGCCGTACGGATCGGGACATGGAGGACCGGGGAGCTGTTTTTT.

V is TRBV5-1 and J is TRBJ2-7; a possible D gene is TRBD1 (5 bases). The CDR3 loop spans 14 amino acids. V lost 4 bases and J lost 6, with 17 bases in between. Germline V gene sequence: CDR1 SGHRS, CDR2 YFSETQ. CDR3 sequence: CASSTRTGKVEQYF. Written as DNA, the CDR3 is TGCGCCAGCAGCACCCGAACAGGTAAAGTCGAGCAGTACTTC.

This clonotype was counted a single time. V gene TRBV12-3 or TRBV12-4 combines with J gene TRBJ1-2; 8 positions agree with TRBD1. The CDR3 is made up of 14 amino acids. The junction had 9 bases not matched to a gene; V was cut back by 7 bases and J by 5 bases. CDR3 amino acids: CASTWGQAGYGYTF. CDR3 in DNA: TGTGCCAGCACATGGGGACAGGCGGGGTATGGCTACACCTTC.

In nucleotides, the CDR3 is TGCGCCAGCAGCCAAGATAACTCGGGAGAGACCCAGTACTTC. Residues: CASSQDNSGETQYF. V and J are TRBV4-3 and TRBJ2-5; no clear D. Per germline, CDR1 LGHNA and CDR2 YSLEER. V was trimmed by 0 bases and J by 4 bases, leaving 9 bases between them. The CDR3 has 14 amino acids.

This clonotype was seen more than once but under ten times. This chain links TRBV11-2 with TRBJ2-2; tentatively, D is TRBD1 (6 bases). This CDR3 has 14 amino acids. Germline assignment: CDR1 SGHAT and CDR2 FQNNGV. V was cut by 3 bases and J by 3 bases, with 8 bases left in between. DNA for the CDR3: TGTGCCAGCAGCTTCGACAGGCACACCGGGGAGCTGTTTTTT. This codes for CASSFDRHTGELFF.

This clonotype came up a few times. The chain couples TRBV5-4 to TRBJ2-6; no reliable D call. V was clipped by 4 bases and J by 4 bases, with 12 bases between them. CDR3 length: 15 amino acids. Looked up from germline, CDR1 is SGHNT and CDR2 is YYREEE (reference sequence). For the CDR3, the DNA is TGTGCCAGCAGCCCGCTGGGCCTAGGGGCCAACGTCCTGACTTTC. Translation gives CASSPLGLGANVLTF.

The V call is TRBV11-1, the J call TRBJ2-5; 9 bases line up with TRBD2. Germline loops: CDR1 SGHAT, CDR2 FQDESV (reference sequence). The CDR3 runs to 14 residues. V shed 3 bases, J shed 6 bases, and the junction held 5 bases outside the gene matches. The CDR3 protein is CASSLGLAGKTQYF. The CDR3 DNA reads TGTGCCAGCAGCTTGGGCCTAGCGGGGAAGACCCAGTACTTC.

The chain combines TRBV4-1 with TRBJ2-1, with 8 bases identical to TRBD2. V lost 4 bases to trimming and J lost 8 bases; unmatched junction nucleotides: 13. Germline CDR1 reads MGHRA; CDR2 reads YSYEKL. This CDR3 has 16 residues. The CDR3 DNA sequence: TGCGCCAGCAGCCCCCGGGAAAGCGGGGGTGGGGATGAGCAGTTCTTC. It codes for CASSPRESGGGDEQFF.